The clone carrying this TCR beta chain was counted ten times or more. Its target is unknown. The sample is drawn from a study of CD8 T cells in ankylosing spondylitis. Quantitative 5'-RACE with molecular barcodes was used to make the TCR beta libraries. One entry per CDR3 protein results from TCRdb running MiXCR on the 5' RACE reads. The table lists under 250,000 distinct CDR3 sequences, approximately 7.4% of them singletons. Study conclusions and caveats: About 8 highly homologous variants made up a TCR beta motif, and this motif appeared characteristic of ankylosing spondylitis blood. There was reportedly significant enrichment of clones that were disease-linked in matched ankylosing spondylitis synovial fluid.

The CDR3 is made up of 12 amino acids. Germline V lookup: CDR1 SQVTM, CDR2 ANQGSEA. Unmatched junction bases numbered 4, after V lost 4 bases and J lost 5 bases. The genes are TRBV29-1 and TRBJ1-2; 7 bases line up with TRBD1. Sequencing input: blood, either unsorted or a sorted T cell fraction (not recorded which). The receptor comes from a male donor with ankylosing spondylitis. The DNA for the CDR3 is TGCAGCGTTGTCGGGACAGAATATGGCTACACCTTC. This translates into CSVVGTEYGYTF.